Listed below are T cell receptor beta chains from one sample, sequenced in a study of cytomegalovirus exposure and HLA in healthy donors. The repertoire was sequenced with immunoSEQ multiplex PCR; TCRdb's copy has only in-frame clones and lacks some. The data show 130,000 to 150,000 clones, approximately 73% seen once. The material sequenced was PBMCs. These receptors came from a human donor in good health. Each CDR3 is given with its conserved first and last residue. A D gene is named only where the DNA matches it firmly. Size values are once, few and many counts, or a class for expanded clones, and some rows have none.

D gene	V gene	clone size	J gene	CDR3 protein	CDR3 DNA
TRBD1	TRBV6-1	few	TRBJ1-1	CASSEGTGGTEAFF	TGTGCCAGCAGTGAAGGGACAGGGGGCACTGAAGCTTTCTTT
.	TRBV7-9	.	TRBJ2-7	CASSPVGVAYEQYF	TGTGCCAGCAGCCCCGTCGGGGTGGCCTACGAGCAGTACTTC
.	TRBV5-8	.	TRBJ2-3	CASSLGVSTDTQYF	TGTGCCAGCAGCTTGGGAGTCAGCACAGATACGCAGTATTTT
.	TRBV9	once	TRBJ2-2	CASSVVYVTPNTGELFF	TGTGCCAGCAGCGTAGTTTATGTGACACCGAACACCGGGGAGCTGTTTTTT
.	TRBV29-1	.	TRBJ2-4	CSVSVAGAKNIQYF	TGCAGCGTTTCAGTCGCAGGTGCCAAAAACATTCAGTACTTC
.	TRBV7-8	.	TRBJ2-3	CASSFPFPGQLTDTQYF	TGTGCCAGCAGCTTCCCTTTTCCGGGACAACTCACAGATACGCAGTATTTT
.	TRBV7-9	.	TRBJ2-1	CASSLAGVSSYNEQFF	TGTGCCAGCAGCTTAGCAGGGGTGAGCTCCTACAATGAGCAGTTCTTC
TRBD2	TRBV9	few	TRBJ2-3	CASSPARTSGGTDTQYF	TGTGCCAGCAGCCCAGCCCGGACTAGCGGAGGCACAGATACGCAGTATTTT
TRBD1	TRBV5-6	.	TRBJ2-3	CASTGQVFSTDTQYF	TGTGCCAGCACCGGACAGGTTTTTAGCACAGATACGCAGTATTTT
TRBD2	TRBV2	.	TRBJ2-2	CASSEVAGGAGELFF	TGTGCCAGCAGTGAAGTCGCGGGGGGTGCCGGGGAGCTGTTTTTT
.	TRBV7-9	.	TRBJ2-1	CASSLNRGERFHNEQFF	TGTGCCAGCAGCTTAAATCGGGGAGAGAGGTTTCACAATGAGCAGTTCTTC
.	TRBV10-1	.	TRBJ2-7	CASSESRTGMEQYF	TGCGCCAGCAGTGAGTCCCGTACAGGGATGGAGCAGTACTTC
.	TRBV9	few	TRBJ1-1	CASSREYGTEAFF	TGTGCCAGCAGTCGAGAGTACGGGACTGAAGCTTTCTTT
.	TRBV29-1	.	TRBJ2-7	CSVDWGLGEQYF	TGCAGCGTTGATTGGGGGCTAGGCGAGCAGTACTTC
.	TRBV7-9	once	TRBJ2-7	CASSLDPTLPSLEQYF	TGTGCCAGCAGCTTAGACCCGACTCTTCCAAGTCTCGAGCAGTACTTC
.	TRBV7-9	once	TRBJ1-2	CASSLGQGGGYTF	TGTGCCAGCAGCTTAGGGCAGGGTGGTGGCTACACCTTC
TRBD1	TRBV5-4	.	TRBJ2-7	CASSSPDRTYEQYF	TGTGCCAGCAGCTCTCCGGACAGGACCTACGAGCAGTACTTC
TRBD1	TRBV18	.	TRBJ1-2	CASSIRGTGSSGYGYTF	TGTGCCAGCTCAATAAGAGGGACAGGGTCAAGTGGGTATGGCTACACCTTC
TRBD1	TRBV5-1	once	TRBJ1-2	CASSFKGQGSYGYTF	TGCGCCAGCAGCTTCAAAGGACAGGGGAGCTATGGCTACACCTTC
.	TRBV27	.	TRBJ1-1	CATVGQNEAFF	TGTGCCACCGTCGGACAGAATGAAGCTTTCTTT
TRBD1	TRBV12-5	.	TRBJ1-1	CASGWTPLGGQGITEAFF	TGTGCTAGTGGTTGGACACCCCTGGGGGGACAGGGGATCACTGAAGCTTTCTTT
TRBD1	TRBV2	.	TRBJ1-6	CASSDDRGQSPLHF	TGTGCCAGCAGTGACGACAGGGGGCAATCACCCCTCCACTTT
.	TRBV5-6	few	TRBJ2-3	CASGRLAPSTDTQYF	TGTGCCAGCGGCCGGCTAGCGCCTAGCACAGATACGCAGTATTTT
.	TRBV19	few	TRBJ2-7	CASSSGGGEQYF	TGTGCCAGTAGTAGCGGAGGCGGCGAGCAGTACTTC
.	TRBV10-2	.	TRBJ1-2	CASSGAGVGYGYTF	TGCGCCAGCAGTGGGGCAGGGGTTGGCTATGGCTACACCTTC